Following are 24 T cell receptor beta chains from one sample sequenced in a study of regulatory T cells in long-lasting Graves disease. As for time point: persistent/refractory GD, antithyroid drugs over 5 years with positive TRAb. From PBMCs, RNA was extracted and then used to make the TCR library. Sequencing libraries for TCR beta were prepared with iRepertoire HTBI primers and Arm-PCR of CDR3 regions. TCRdb used MiXCR to reprocess the multiplex PCR reads, holding one entry per CDR3 protein. The data hold about 470,000 distinct CDR3 sequences, with about a fifth observed a single time. Sequenced material: peripheral blood mononuclear cells (PBMCs), taken when the disease was refractory, from a patient treated with antithyroid drugs. These receptors all stem from a female donor with Graves disease.

The chain joins TRBV20-1 to TRBJ2-1, with 7 bases matching TRBD2. Germline loops: CDR1 DFQATT, CDR2 SNEGSKA (reference sequence). The CDR3 has 16 amino acids. The V gene end was trimmed by 5 bases and the J gene end by 0 bases; junction bases not matched to a gene: 10. For the CDR3, the DNA is TGCAGTGCTGCCTCACTAGCGTTCGACTCCTACAATGAGCAGTTCTTC. Protein: CSAASLAFDSYNEQFF.

The V and J genes are TRBV5-6 and TRBJ1-1; D gene unclear. Trimming stripped 0 bases from V and 4 bases from J, with 16 bases between. CDR1 and CDR2 from the germline V gene are SGHDT and YYEEEE. CDR3 length equals 16 residues. CDR3 sequence (DNA): TGTGCCAGCAGCTTGGATGCTGAGGTTTGGAGCACTGAAGCTTTCTTT. It codes for CASSLDAEVWSTEAFF. Looking up the rest from reference TRBV5-6 and TRBJ1-1 gives the full variable domain: DAGVTQSPTHLIKTRGQQVTLRCSPKSGHDTVSWYQQALGQGPQFIFQYYEEEERQRGNFPDRFSGHQFPNYSSELNVNALLLGDSALYLCASSLDAEVWSTEAFFGQGTRLTVV.

This clonotype was seen at least ten times. V is TRBV2 and J is TRBJ2-7; 7 bases align to TRBD2. The CDR3 is 13 amino acids. In germline, CDR1 is SNHLY, CDR2 FYNNEI. Trimming at V came to 3 bases and at J to 4 bases, leaving 3 bases not matched to a gene. The CDR3 region has the DNA TGTGCCAGCAGTGATGCGGGGGAGTACGAGCAGTACTTC. Residues: CASSDAGEYEQYF.

The rearrangement links TRBV7-2 to TRBJ2-7, with 13 bases fitting TRBD2. This CDR3 has 16 residues. The germline gives CDR1 SGHTA, CDR2 FQGNSA. V lost 0 bases and J lost 3; bases outside the gene matches: 2. Written as DNA, the CDR3 is TGTGCCAGCAGCTTAGCAGGACTAGCGGGAGTCTACGAGCAGTACTTC. Protein sequence: CASSLAGLAGVYEQYF.

This clonotype came up many times. The chain employs TRBV5-6 and TRBJ1-2; 10 nucleotides line up with TRBD1. This CDR3 has 13 amino acids. Germline V gives CDR1 SGHDT, CDR2 YYEEEE. V lost 4 bases to trimming and J lost 8 bases; unmatched junction nucleotides: 5. In nucleotides, the CDR3 is TGTGCCAGCAGCCCGACGGGACAGGGGGGCTACACCTTC. Its protein is CASSPTGQGGYTF.

This chain connects TRBV28 to TRBJ2-3; a possible D gene is TRBD1 (6 bases). Germline lookup yields CDR1 MDHEN and CDR2 SYDVKM. The CDR3 covers 15 residues. Trimming cost V 6 bases and J 0 bases, with 13 bases left between them. This CDR3 is CASSRRGPSTDTQYF. The DNA of the CDR3 is TGTGCCAGCAGCCGCAGGGGACCAAGCACAGATACGCAGTATTTT.

The rearrangement joins TRBV7-8 to TRBJ2-1; 8 bases fit TRBD2. Germline values: CDR1 SGHVS, CDR2 FQNEAQ. This CDR3 is 14 amino acids long. With V trimmed by 7 bases and J by 3 bases, 5 bases remained unmatched. Here the CDR3 reads CASTAGTSYNEQFF. In DNA form, the CDR3 reads TGTGCCAGCACCGCCGGGACTAGCTACAATGAGCAGTTCTTC.

This rearrangement joins TRBV9 to TRBJ1-4; 12 nucleotides match TRBD1. J was trimmed by 8 bases and V by 3 bases; bases with no gene match: 17. This CDR3 contains 19 residues. Germline values: CDR1 SGDLS, CDR2 YYNGEE. The CDR3 here is CASSARDRGLSRVPEKLFF. DNA for the CDR3: TGTGCCAGCAGCGCAAGGGACAGGGGGCTTTCCCGGGTTCCCGAAAAACTGTTTTTT.

As concerns this clonotype: Just one base apart from a much larger clone, this may be a read error. The chain combines TRBV29-1 with TRBJ1-1; D unclear. The CDR3 runs to 12 residues. V lost 6 bases and J lost 3, with 11 bases in between. From germline, CDR1 is SQVTM and CDR2 ANQGSEA. The chain's CDR3 is CSVWAEDTEAFF. The DNA of the CDR3 is TGCAGCGTCTGGGCGGAGGACACTGAAGCTTTCTTT.

The rearrangement links TRBV29-1 to TRBJ1-3; 8 positions match TRBD1. The CDR3 has 15 amino acids. Germline V gene lookup returns CDR1 SQVTM and CDR2 ANQGSEA. Trimming cost V 3 bases and J 3 bases; bases outside gene matches: 7. CDR3 DNA: TGCAGCGTTGATGATGACAGGGGTTATGGAAACACCATATATTTT. Its protein is CSVDDDRGYGNTIYF.

This chain uses TRBV28 with TRBJ2-6, with TRBD1 matching over 9 bases. Trimming removed 7 bases from V and 12 bases from J; junction bases left unmatched: 10. Germline CDR1 and CDR2: MDHEN and SYDVKM. The CDR3 extends over 14 amino acids. The CDR3 DNA is TGTGCCAGCACCCCTAGGGACAGGGTGGGCGTCCTGACTTTC. It specifies CASTPRDRVGVLTF.

The rearrangement links TRBV28 to TRBJ1-5; D remains unclear. This CDR3 contains 12 residues. The V end lost 10 bases, the J end lost 0 bases, and 7 bases lay between the germline ends. The V gene's germline CDR1 is MDHEN and CDR2 SYDVKM. In DNA, the CDR3 is TGTGCCATAGACGGTAGCAATCAGCCCCAGCATTTT. It encodes CAIDGSNQPQHF.

This clonotype showed up just a few times. V usage is TRBV2 and J usage is TRBJ2-3; 13 bases map to TRBD2. CDR1 SNHLY and CDR2 FYNNEI come from the germline V gene. V lost 4 bases to trimming and J lost 1 base; unmatched junction nucleotides: 2. The CDR3 loop spans 16 amino acids. The CDR3 here is CASSGGLAGGTDTQYF. The CDR3, as DNA: TGTGCCAGCAGTGGAGGACTAGCGGGAGGCACAGATACGCAGTATTTT.

This clonotype appeared many times. The rearrangement joins TRBV5-6 to TRBJ2-7; TRBD2 matches at 10 bases. Losses at the gene ends were 0 bases for V and 4 bases for J; bases not matched to a gene: 7. The germline CDR1 and CDR2 sequences are SGHDT and YYEEEE. This CDR3 comprises 16 residues. CDR3 nucleotides: TGTGCCAGCAGCTTGGCCTTCGCTAGCGGGAGTTACGAGCAGTACTTC. Its translation: CASSLAFASGSYEQYF.

This clonotype was observed many times. V is TRBV7-2 and J is TRBJ2-1; TRBD1 might be the D (6 bases). The CDR3 consists of 15 residues. Germline V CDR1 and CDR2: SGHTA, FQGNSA. V lost 1 base and J lost 5, with 12 bases in between. The CDR3 here is CASSLVRQGNNEQFF. The CDR3 DNA follows: TGTGCCAGCAGCTTAGTCCGGCAGGGGAACAATGAGCAGTTCTTC. Together with reference TRBV7-2 and TRBJ2-1, the CDR3 gives the full variable domain: GAGVSQSPSNKVTEKGKDVELRCDPISGHTALYWYRQSLGQGLEFLIYFQGNSAPDKSGLPSDRFSAERTGGSVSTLTIQRTQQEDSAVYLCASSLVRQGNNEQFFGPGTRLTVL.

The chain has TRBV6-4 and TRBJ2-7; unclear D gene. The ends were cut back, 9 bases at V and 5 bases at J, with 17 bases in the middle. This CDR3 has 13 amino acids. CDR1 and CDR2 from the germline V gene are MRHNA and SNTAGT. The DNA for the CDR3 is TGTGCCAGTTCGGTCCTTCCTTTCAACGAGCAGTACTTC. Translated: CASSVLPFNEQYF.

This clonotype was detected ten times or more. The J gene is TRBJ2-5, the V gene TRBV20-1; TRBD1 agrees at 7 bases. V lost 5 bases to trimming and J lost 7 bases; unmatched junction nucleotides: 10. The CDR3 covers 13 residues. The germline V gene has CDR1 DFQATT and CDR2 SNEGSKA (reference sequence). CDR3 residues: CSAHRDSTMTQYF. The CDR3 region has the DNA TGCAGTGCTCATCGGGACAGCACTATGACCCAGTACTTC.

With regard to this clonotype: A single base separates this from a much larger clone, so it may be a read error. The genes are TRBV28 and TRBJ2-7; TRBD2 matches 10 bases. The CDR3 covers 14 residues. Germline V gives CDR1 MDHEN, CDR2 SYDVKM. The CDR3 region has the DNA TGTGCCAGCAGTTTCTCTAGCGGGAGAGACGAGCAGCACTTC. Residues: CASSFSSGRDEQHF. The full variable domain, rest sourced from reference TRBV28 and TRBJ2-7, is DVKVTQSSRYLVKRTGEKVFLECVQDMDHENMFWYRQDPGLGLRLIYFSYDVKMKEKGDIPEGYSVSREKKERFSLILESASTNQTSMYLCASSFSSGRDEQHFGPGTRLTVT.

V usage is TRBV7-9 and J usage is TRBJ2-5; D is perhaps TRBD2 (6 bases). The length of the CDR3 is 14 residues. Trimming removed 8 bases from V and 5 bases from J, with 18 bases in between. Germline V lookup: CDR1 SEHNR, CDR2 FQNEAQ (reference sequence). CDR3 bases: TGTGCCAGCCGGAGCGTGGGAGGAGGGGAGACCCAGTACTTC. As protein: CASRSVGGGETQYF.

This clonotype was counted ten times or more. CDR3 residues: CASSYEMYGTGELFF. CDR3 coding DNA: TGTGCCAGCAGTTACGAGATGTACGGAACCGGGGAGCTGTTTTTT. The gene calls are TRBV6-5 and TRBJ2-2; D gene unclear. Germline V gene lookup returns CDR1 MNHEY and CDR2 SVGAGI. The CDR3 length is 15 residues. V shed 2 bases and J shed 5 bases, with 12 bases lying between them.

This clonotype was seen a handful of times. The rearrangement uses TRBV6-1 and TRBJ2-7; 9 positions agree with TRBD1. Germline V gene sequence: CDR1 MNHNS, CDR2 SASEGT. The CDR3 is 13 amino acids. V dropped 6 bases and J dropped 10; count of bases not matched to a gene: 10. The CDR3 DNA sequence: TGTGCCAGCAGCCGCCTCGGGGACAGGGAACAGTACTTC. Translating it yields CASSRLGDREQYF.

This clonotype was seen at least ten times. This chain links TRBV9 with TRBJ1-1; no reliable D call. Germline lookup yields CDR1 SGDLS and CDR2 YYNGEE. V lost 4 bases to trimming and J lost 4 bases, with 17 bases between them. The CDR3 runs 15 residues. The CDR3: CASSPRELRGTEAFF. CDR3 nucleotide sequence: TGTGCCAGCAGCCCTAGGGAGCTCCGAGGCACTGAAGCTTTCTTT.

There are many counts of this clonotype. The CDR3 protein is CASSLTGQGEQYF. The CDR3 DNA sequence: TGTGCCAGCAGTTTAACTGGGCAGGGCGAGCAGTACTTC. The chain is built from TRBV12-3 or TRBV12-4 and TRBJ2-7, with D perhaps matching TRBD1 (5 bases). Trimming took off 2 bases at V and 6 bases at J, with 11 bases between the two ends. This CDR3 spans 13 amino acids.

In this sample, this clonotype turned up many times. The chain has TRBV2 and TRBJ2-7; D ambiguous. This CDR3 spans 12 amino acids. Trimming removed 5 bases from V and 7 bases from J, with 12 bases in between. Germline-derived CDR1 and CDR2 are SNHLY and FYNNEI. DNA for the CDR3: TGTGCCAGCAGTTTATTAGGGCGGGAGCAGTACTTC. Translated, it gives CASSLLGREQYF.